This T cell receptor (beta chain) was retrieved from a study of blood T cell repertoires in COVID-19. For the study at large: COVID-19 samples, acute and convalescent, were from the United States, Italy and Spain. Sources were T cells, B-cell-depleted T cells, or PBMCs; the material itself was cDNA or gDNA.

The method was immunoSEQ multiplex PCR; TCRdb's version includes in-frame clones alone and lacks a portion of them. The sample contains 200,000 to 250,000 clones, about 85% of which appear only once. This CDR3 spans 16 amino acids. The ends were cut back, 2 bases at V and 5 bases at J, with 15 bases in the middle. CDR1 is MNHEY, CDR2 SVGAGI, per germline. The source of this sequence is a woman younger than 35 who had recovered from COVID-19. What was sequenced was peripheral blood. The rearrangement uses TRBV6-5 and TRBJ2-2; TRBD1 is a possible D gene (5 bases). The CDR3 sequence is CASSYGARRGTGELFF. The CDR3 coding sequence is TGTGCCAGCAGTTACGGGGCCCGTCGTGGGACCGGGGAGCTGTTTTTT.